A single sample is the source of the 20 T cell receptor beta chains below, sequenced in a study of blood T cells in healthy people across ages. Sample-barcoded 5' priming and a J-beta primer mix drove a second PCR of 7 to 11 cycles. From the 5' RACE reads, TCRdb called clonotypes with MiXCR, one entry per CDR3 protein. The sample yields about 1.7 million distinct CDR3 sequences, 28% seen once. The source material was blood. The receptor set was obtained from a woman aged 25-40 years in good health.

A few counts support this clonotype. The V gene is TRBV30, the J gene TRBJ1-1; D uncertain. The CDR3 has 13 amino acids. Trimming stripped 2 bases from V and 0 bases from J, with 7 bases between. Germline CDR1 reads GTSNPN; CDR2 reads SVGIG (reference sequence). The CDR3 DNA sequence: TGTGCCTGGAGTCAAGGGTTGAACACTGAAGCTTTCTTT. The encoded protein is CAWSQGLNTEAFF.

The rearrangement uses TRBV3-1 and TRBJ2-5; D not certain. Trimming cost V 0 bases and J 5 bases, with 7 bases left between them. This CDR3 has 13 residues. From germline, CDR1 is LGHDT and CDR2 YNNKEL (reference sequence). CDR3 region: CASSQDFEETQYF. For the CDR3, the DNA is TGTGCCAGCAGCCAAGATTTCGAGGAGACCCAGTACTTC.

The table lists this clonotype with a few counts. The V and J genes are TRBV18 and TRBJ1-2; 8 bases line up with TRBD1. There are 14 residues in the CDR3. Germline lookup yields CDR1 KGHSH and CDR2 LQKENI. V shed 2 bases, J shed 7 bases, and the junction held 6 bases outside the gene matches. The chain's CDR3 is CASSPYGQGAGYTF. The CDR3 DNA sequence: TGTGCCAGCTCACCATACGGACAGGGCGCTGGCTACACCTTC.

As to this clonotype: One junction end does not reproduce the germline sequence, and a read error may be involved. This sequence joins TRBV9 and TRBJ2-7, with 11 bases identical to TRBD2. CDR1 is SGDLS and CDR2 is YYNGEE in the germline V gene. CDR3 length: 14 residues. CDR3 region: CACSVDSGGGEQYF. The CDR3 nucleotides read TGTGCCTGCAGCGTAGATAGCGGGGGGGGAGAGCAGTACTTC.

CDR3 bases: TGTGCCTGGAGTGGGACAGCGAATCAGCCCCAGCATTTT. Its translation: CAWSGTANQPQHF. The V call is TRBV30, the J call TRBJ1-5; D perhaps matches TRBD1 (6 bases). The CDR3 runs 13 residues. The V gene's germline CDR1 is GTSNPN and CDR2 SVGIG (reference sequence). The V end lost 1 base, the J end lost 4 bases, and 8 bases lay between the germline ends.

This clonotype was recorded a few times. The chain couples TRBV4-3 to TRBJ2-7; possibly TRBD1 or TRBD2 for D (5 bases each). The CDR3 totals 15 residues. Germline V gives CDR1 LGHNA, CDR2 YSLEER. V lost 0 bases and J lost 0, with 9 bases in between. CDR3 sequence (DNA): TGCGCCAGCAGCCAAGACTGGGGGACCTCCTACGAGCAGTACTTC. The encoded protein is CASSQDWGTSYEQYF.

V usage is TRBV20-1 and J usage is TRBJ2-7, with D unresolved. The germline CDR1 and CDR2 sequences are DFQATT and SNEGSKA (reference sequence). Trimming removed 0 bases at V and 0 bases at J, with 18 bases between. This CDR3 is 17 amino acids long. Here the CDR3 reads CSARDSGSAFSSYEQYF. CDR3 coding DNA: TGCAGTGCTAGAGATTCGGGTTCCGCCTTTAGCTCCTACGAGCAGTACTTC.

This clonotype was counted only a few times. The rearrangement links TRBV7-2 to TRBJ2-3, with D possibly being TRBD2 (6 bases). CDR3 length equals 15 residues. Germline CDR1 SGHTA, CDR2 FQGNSA. The germline V and J ends were trimmed by 5 bases and 3 bases, with 15 bases remaining between them. CDR3 residues: CASSMGRGGTDTQYF. The CDR3 DNA sequence: TGTGCCAGCAGCATGGGGCGGGGAGGTACAGATACGCAGTATTTT.

V gene TRBV12-3 or TRBV12-4 combines with J gene TRBJ1-1; 8 nucleotides line up with TRBD1. The CDR3 has 13 amino acids. V dropped 6 bases and J dropped 8; count of bases not matched to a gene: 8. The CDR3 sequence: CASRYDRGSEAFF. The CDR3 DNA sequence: TGTGCCAGCAGGTACGACAGGGGAAGCGAAGCTTTCTTT.

In this sample, this clonotype turned up once. The chain joins TRBV2 to TRBJ2-3, with D tentatively TRBD2 (5 bases). The germline V gene has CDR1 SNHLY and CDR2 FYNNEI. V was cut by 1 base and J by 2 bases, with 10 bases left in between. This CDR3 has 15 residues. The CDR3 here is CASSEEFGDTDTQYF. DNA for the CDR3: TGTGCCAGCAGTGAAGAGTTCGGGGACACAGATACGCAGTATTTT. Variable domain in full (rest from reference TRBV2 and TRBJ2-3): EPEVTQTPSHQVTQMGQEVILRCVPISNHLYFYWYRQILGQKVEFLVSFYNNEISEKSEIFDDQFSVERPDGSNFTLKIRSTKLEDSAMYFCASSEEFGDTDTQYFGPGTRLTVL.

The chain couples TRBV7-2 to TRBJ2-4, with TRBD2 identical over 7 bases. Germline lookup yields CDR1 SGHTA and CDR2 FQGNSA. The CDR3 covers 17 residues. Unmatched junction bases numbered 12, after V lost 1 base and J lost 6 bases. CDR3 protein: CASSLGFAGVGGNIQYF. In DNA, the CDR3 is TGTGCCAGCAGCTTAGGGTTCGCGGGAGTGGGGGGAAACATTCAGTACTTC.

This clonotype was detected a few times. The chain is built from TRBV28 and TRBJ2-1, with TRBD1 matching 8 bases. V was pared by 4 bases and J by 12 bases, with 14 bases of the junction left unmatched. The CDR3 sequence is 15 residues long. Germline lookup yields CDR1 MDHEN and CDR2 SYDVKM. The CDR3 bases are TGTGCCAGCAGTTCCCCCGGGACAGGCTCCCCCGGGCAGTTCTTC. Protein: CASSSPGTGSPGQFF.

The CDR3 reads CASGDRGNEYNEQFF. CDR3 sequence (DNA): TGTGCCAGCGGAGACAGGGGTAATGAGTACAATGAGCAGTTCTTC. This chain uses TRBV6-2 or TRBV6-3 with TRBJ2-1, with TRBD1 matching 8 bases. The CDR3 covers 15 residues. CDR1 and CDR2 from the germline V gene are MNHEY and SVGEGT. The trim removed 8 bases at V and 4 bases at J, leaving 10 bases unmatched.

The chain is built from TRBV7-6 and TRBJ2-5; 8 nucleotides match TRBD2. The CDR3 has 15 residues. V was pared by 6 bases and J by 2 bases, with 8 bases of the junction left unmatched. Per the germline V gene, CDR1 is SGHVS and CDR2 is FNYEAQ. This CDR3 reads CASSSTSGQQETQYF. The CDR3 DNA sequence: TGTGCCAGCAGTTCTACTAGCGGTCAACAAGAGACCCAGTACTTC.

The chain joins TRBV7-2 to TRBJ2-7, with TRBD1 as a possible D gene (7 bases). V shed 0 bases and J shed 0 bases, with 15 bases lying between them. The CDR3 sequence is 17 residues long. Per germline, CDR1 SGHTA and CDR2 FQGNSA. The CDR3 DNA reads TGTGCCAGCAGCTTAGCGTGGGGGGACAGTGGCTCCTACGAGCAGTACTTC. As protein: CASSLAWGDSGSYEQYF.

On this clonotype itself: The junction departs from the called germline gene at one end, perhaps through a read error. The rearrangement links TRBV3-1 to TRBJ1-2, with no clear D. The CDR3 is 14 residues long. In germline, CDR1 is LGHDT, CDR2 YNNKEL (reference sequence). The CDR3 DNA follows: TGTACCAGCAGCCCAGGACTCGGGAGCTATGGCTACACCTTC. The encoded protein is CTSSPGLGSYGYTF.

This clonotype was recorded many times. This chain uses TRBV5-1 with TRBJ2-1, with 10 bases lining up with TRBD2. CDR1 and CDR2 from the germline V gene are SGHRS and YFSETQ. CDR3 length: 15 residues. Trimming took 3 bases from V and 4 from J; bases not matched to a gene: 4. The CDR3 loop reads CASSYTSGIYNEQFF. The CDR3 DNA is TGCGCCAGCAGCTATACTAGCGGGATTTACAATGAGCAGTTCTTC. The full variable domain, in which reference TRBV5-1 and TRBJ2-1 provide the parts outside the CDR3, is KAGVTQTPRYLIKTRGQQVTLSCSPISGHRSVSWYQQTPGQGLQFLFEYFSETQRNKGNFPGRFSGRQFSNSRSEMNVSTLELGDSALYLCASSYTSGIYNEQFFGPGTRLTVL.

Many counts were recorded for this clonotype. V is TRBV7-9 and J is TRBJ2-1; TRBD2 agrees at 11 bases. This CDR3 comprises 17 residues. Germline CDR1 SEHNR, CDR2 FQNEAQ (reference sequence). Trimming at V came to 6 bases and at J to 8 bases, leaving 15 bases not matched to a gene. The CDR3, as DNA: TGTGCCAGCAGTTCAATCCTTAGCGGGGGGGCCTTGGATGAGCAGTTCTTC. It codes for CASSSILSGGALDEQFF.

This clonotype was found many times. This chain joins TRBV29-1 and TRBJ2-6; TRBD1 matches 9 bases. The CDR3 length is 16 residues. Trimming took 6 bases from V and 0 from J; bases not matched to a gene: 6. From germline, CDR1 is SQVTM and CDR2 ANQGSEA. The DNA for the CDR3 is TGCAGCGTCTCGGGACAGGGCTTCTCTGGGGCCAACGTCCTGACTTTC. Translation gives CSVSGQGFSGANVLTF. The full variable domain, rest sourced from reference TRBV29-1 and TRBJ2-6, is SAVISQKPSRDICQRGTSLTIQCQVDSQVTMMFWYRQQPGQSLTLIATANQGSEATYESGFVIDKFPISRPNLTFSTLTVSNMSPEDSSIYLCSVSGQGFSGANVLTFGAGSRLTVL.

In this sample, this clonotype turned up a few times. This chain links TRBV9 with TRBJ2-3, with D maybe TRBD1 (5 bases). The V gene lost 4 bases and the J gene lost 1 base, with 19 bases spanning the gap. CDR3 length: 17 residues. Germline CDR1 reads SGDLS; CDR2 reads YYNGEE. This CDR3 reads CASSLGPTGPRTDTQYF. For the CDR3, the DNA is TGTGCCAGCAGCCTCGGCCCCACAGGACCGCGCACAGATACGCAGTATTTT. The full variable domain, its missing parts supplied by reference TRBV9 and TRBJ2-3, is DSGVTQTPKHLITATGQRVTLRCSPRSGDLSVYWYQQSLDQGLQFLIQYYNGEERAKGNILERFSAQQFPDLHSELNLSSLELGDSALYFCASSLGPTGPRTDTQYFGPGTRLTVL.